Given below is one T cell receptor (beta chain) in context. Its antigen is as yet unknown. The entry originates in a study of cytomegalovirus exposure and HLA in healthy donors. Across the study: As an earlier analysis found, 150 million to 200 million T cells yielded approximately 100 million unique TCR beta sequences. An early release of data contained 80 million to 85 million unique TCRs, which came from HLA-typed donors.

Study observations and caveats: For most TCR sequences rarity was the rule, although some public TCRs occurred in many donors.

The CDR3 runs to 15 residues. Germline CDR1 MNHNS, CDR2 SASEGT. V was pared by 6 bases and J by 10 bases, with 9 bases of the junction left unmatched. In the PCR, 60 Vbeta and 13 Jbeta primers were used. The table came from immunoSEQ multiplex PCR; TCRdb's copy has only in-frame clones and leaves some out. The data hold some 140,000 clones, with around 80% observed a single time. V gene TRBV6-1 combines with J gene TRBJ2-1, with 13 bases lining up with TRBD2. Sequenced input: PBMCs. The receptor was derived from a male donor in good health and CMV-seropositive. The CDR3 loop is CASSLTSGGATEQFF. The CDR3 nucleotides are TGTGCCAGCAGCCTAACTAGCGGGGGGGCCACAGAGCAGTTCTTC.